These 2 T cell receptor beta chains share one sample of origin, sequenced in a study of blood T cell repertoires in COVID-19. The assay was immunoSEQ multiplex PCR, and TCRdb's table has in-frame clones only and misses some. The table includes about 75,000 clones, 85% to 90% detected once. Sequences were obtained from peripheral blood. These TCRs come from a human donor in a cohort sampled during active COVID-19.

The chain is built from TRBV12-2 and TRBJ1-5; TRBD1 is the table's D call and was not checked against the DNA. TRBV12-2 is annotated as a pseudogene. The length of the CDR3 is 21 residues. The CDR3 reads CASRLTGDSITPIGGNQPQHF. As DNA, the CDR3 is TGTGCAAGTCGCTTAACTGGGGACAGTATCACCCCAATTGGGGGCAATCAGCCCCAGCATTTT.

The chain employs TRBV20-1 and TRBJ1-1; D ambiguous. The V end was cut by 7 bases, the J end by 7 bases, with 10 bases between. In germline, CDR1 is DFQATT, CDR2 SNEGSKA (reference sequence). CDR3 length: 10 residues. DNA of the CDR3: TGCAGTGAGGAAACTATTGAAGCTTTCTTT. This sequence encodes CSEETIEAFF.